The next 23 T cell receptor beta chains were all read from a single sample in a study of T cells in localized non-small cell lung cancer. Generated by immunoSEQ multiplex PCR, the TCRdb table keeps only in-frame clones and is missing some. The sample includes 20,000 to 25,000 clones, 75% to 95% seen only once; the top ten take 6.9%. This material consisted of peripheral blood, taken before any cancer treatment. The source is a woman aged 40 to 75 with stage I lung adenocarcinoma.

The chain uses TRBV4-2 and TRBJ1-3; no clear D. V was shortened by 5 bases and J by 3 bases, with 8 bases between the two germline ends. The CDR3 is made up of 13 amino acids. In germline, CDR1 is LGHNA, CDR2 YNFKEQ. CDR3 region: CASSDRGGNTIYF. DNA of the CDR3: TGTGCCAGCAGCGACCGAGGTGGAAACACCATATATTTT.

The chain links TRBV28 to TRBJ2-1; tentatively, D is TRBD2 (6 bases). Trimming shortened V by 6 bases and J by 7 bases, and 19 bases separated the two germline ends. Germline-derived CDR1 and CDR2 are MDHEN and SYDVKM. The CDR3 extends over 15 amino acids. DNA for the CDR3: TGTGCCAGCAGCCCTCGGGGGTTGGCAGGGAATGAGCAGTTCTTC. Translated: CASSPRGLAGNEQFF.

CDR3 amino acids: CASSQETVGSYEQYF. The DNA for the CDR3 is TGCGCCAGCAGCCAAGAAACGGTGGGATCCTACGAGCAGTACTTC. This sequence joins TRBV4-1 and TRBJ2-7; D not certain. The CDR3 length is 15 residues. Germline CDR1 MGHRA, CDR2 YSYEKL. Trimming took 0 bases from V and 1 from J, leaving 10 bases between them.

With regard to this clone: The junction shows a germline mismatch at one end, possibly a read error. The rearrangement uses TRBV10-2 and TRBJ2-7, with TRBD2 matching 9 bases. Germline values: CDR1 WSHSY, CDR2 SAAADI. The CDR3 has 15 residues. CDR3 amino acids: CVPAKVALAGYEQYF. CDR3 bases: TGTGTCCCGGCGAAGGTAGCGCTAGCGGGGTACGAGCAGTACTTC.

The CDR3 here is CASSATGQGASGYTF. In DNA, the CDR3 is TGTGCCAGCAGCGCGACGGGACAGGGGGCGAGTGGCTACACCTTC. V and J are TRBV7-8 and TRBJ1-2, with 12 bases lining up with TRBD1. This CDR3 is built from 15 residues. The germline V gene encodes CDR1 SGHVS and CDR2 FQNEAQ. The V gene end was trimmed by 5 bases and the J gene end by 7 bases; junction bases not matched to a gene: 8.

This chain joins TRBV7-2 and TRBJ2-2; tentatively, D is TRBD1 (7 bases). CDR3 length equals 16 residues. V was trimmed by 5 bases and J by 3 bases, leaving 16 bases between them. Germline lookup yields CDR1 SGHTA and CDR2 FQGNSA. The CDR3: CASSPGGQGYTGELFF. The CDR3 DNA reads as TGTGCCAGCAGCCCAGGGGGGCAGGGGTACACCGGGGAGCTGTTTTTT.

CDR3 amino acids: CASSFRLGGNEKLFF. As DNA, the CDR3 is TGTGCCAGCAGCTTTCGGCTGGGAGGAAATGAAAAACTGTTTTTT. The chain joins TRBV5-4 to TRBJ1-4; the D is unclear. Germline V gives CDR1 SGHNT, CDR2 YYREEE (reference sequence). Trimming removed 2 bases from V and 5 bases from J, with 13 bases in between. The CDR3 covers 15 residues.

The sample holds one count of this clone. The V call is TRBV7-9, the J call TRBJ2-7; 7 bases are shared with TRBD1. The CDR3 spans 14 residues. Trimming at V came to 2 bases and at J to 3 bases, leaving 4 bases not matched to a gene. Per germline, CDR1 SEHNR and CDR2 FQNEAQ (reference sequence). CDR3 loop: CASSLQRDSYEQYF. The CDR3 coding sequence is TGTGCCAGCAGCTTACAAAGGGACAGCTACGAGCAGTACTTC.

To note about this clone: One end of the junction does not line up with germline, which may come from a read error. This chain joins TRBV7-7 and TRBJ2-6, with a possible D match to TRBD2 (6 bases). Germline V lookup: CDR1 SSHAT, CDR2 FNYEAQ (reference sequence). The CDR3 is made up of 17 amino acids. The CDR3 is CASSSGTVGAGANVLTF. Here the CDR3 DNA reads TGTGCTAGCAGCTCTGGGACTGTCGGGGCTGGGGCCAACGTCCTGACTTTC.

The chain couples TRBV7-6 to TRBJ2-1; 10 bases agree with TRBD2. V trimming: 4 bases; J trimming: 6 bases; junction bases outside the gene matches: 6. The CDR3 has 15 amino acids. Germline V gene data show CDR1 as SGHVS and CDR2 as FNYEAQ. CDR3 DNA: TGTGCCAGCAGCTCCGGGACTAGCGCATCCAATGAGCAGTTCTTC. Residues: CASSSGTSASNEQFF.

J is TRBJ1-2 and V is TRBV27; D not certain. This CDR3 region has 12 residues. The V gene lost 5 bases and the J gene lost 8 bases, with 12 bases spanning the gap. Germline V gives CDR1 MNHEY, CDR2 SMNVEV (reference sequence). The CDR3 sequence: CASSAGGGGYTF. In nucleotides, the CDR3 is TGTGCCAGCAGTGCCGGAGGAGGGGGCTACACCTTC.

The J gene is TRBJ2-3, the V gene TRBV19; 14 bases are shared with TRBD2. Germline CDR1 reads LNHDA; CDR2 reads SQIVND (reference sequence). After removal of 5 bases from V and 4 bases from J, the junction contained 8 bases not matched to a gene. This CDR3 has 17 amino acids. This CDR3 is CASSPRGLAGDSDTQYF. CDR3 DNA sequence: TGTGCCAGTAGTCCCAGGGGACTAGCGGGAGACTCAGATACGCAGTATTTT.

This sequence joins TRBV5-1 and TRBJ2-2, with D hard to call. This CDR3 is 12 amino acids long. The V gene lost 0 bases and the J gene lost 7 bases, with 4 bases spanning the gap. CDR1 is SGHRS, CDR2 YFSETQ, per germline. The CDR3 nucleotides read TGCGCCAGCAGCTTGGAGGACGGGGAGCTGTTTTTT. Translated, it gives CASSLEDGELFF.

The genes are TRBV6-5 and TRBJ2-7; TRBD1 aligns across 11 bases. CDR1 and CDR2 from the germline V gene are MNHEY and SVGAGI. The V gene end was trimmed by 6 bases and the J gene end by 2 bases; junction bases not matched to a gene: 3. This CDR3 is built from 14 residues. In DNA, the CDR3 is TGTGCCAGCAGACTGGGACAGGGGGCCTACGAGCAGTACTTC. Its protein is CASRLGQGAYEQYF.

This clone showed up just once. The V call is TRBV11-2, the J call TRBJ2-2; 7 bases match TRBD1. With V trimmed by 4 bases and J by 5 bases, 7 bases remained unmatched. Germline assignment: CDR1 SGHAT and CDR2 FQNNGV. The CDR3 extends over 15 amino acids. The CDR3 sequence is CASSYSTGQTGELFF. As DNA, the CDR3 is TGTGCCAGCAGCTACTCGACAGGGCAGACCGGGGAGCTGTTTTTT.

V and J are TRBV6-6 and TRBJ2-1; D is unresolved. With 2 bases removed from V and 0 bases from J, the gap between germline ends came to 8 bases. The CDR3 covers 15 residues. Germline CDR1 and CDR2: MNHNY and SVGAGI (reference sequence). CDR3 nucleotide sequence: TGTGCCAGCAGTTACCAGCGAAGCTCCTACAATGAGCAGTTCTTC. Translating it yields CASSYQRSSYNEQFF.

The chain is built from TRBV18 and TRBJ2-1, with 8 bases that match TRBD2. The CDR3 spans 15 residues. Germline V gives CDR1 KGHSH, CDR2 LQKENI. Trimming at V came to 2 bases and at J to 11 bases, leaving 11 bases not matched to a gene. CDR3 DNA: TGTGCCAGCTCACCAGAGACTAGCGACTGGTATCAGCAGTTCTTC. Its translation: CASSPETSDWYQQFF.

The rearrangement links TRBV14 to TRBJ2-2; 7 positions agree with TRBD1. V trimming: 1 base; J trimming: 2 bases; junction bases outside the gene matches: 7. Germline CDR1 and CDR2: SGHDN and FVKESK. The CDR3 totals 17 residues. The CDR3: CASSQGLTGLNTGELFF. Here the CDR3 DNA reads TGTGCCAGCAGCCAAGGGTTGACAGGGCTAAACACCGGGGAGCTGTTTTTT.

The V call is TRBV5-1, the J call TRBJ1-5; a weak D match, TRBD1 (6 bases). The CDR3 contains 14 residues. Germline V gene lookup returns CDR1 SGHRS and CDR2 YFSETQ. V lost 4 bases and J 2 bases, leaving 10 bases between the germline ends. Here the CDR3 reads CASSLQGGNQPQHF. In DNA form, the CDR3 reads TGCGCCAGCAGCCTACAGGGAGGCAATCAGCCCCAGCATTTT.

The chain carries TRBV9 and TRBJ2-3, with D possibly matching TRBD1 (5 bases). CDR3 length: 18 residues. Trimming took 4 bases from V and 4 from J, leaving 25 bases between them. Per germline, CDR1 SGDLS and CDR2 YYNGEE. CDR3 amino acids: CASSLDGRLRGFSDTQYF. CDR3 in DNA: TGTGCCAGCAGCCTCGACGGACGCTTAAGGGGTTTTTCAGATACGCAGTATTTT.

The rearrangement uses TRBV19 and TRBJ2-1; maybe TRBD1 (6 bases). With 5 bases removed from V and 5 bases from J, the gap between germline ends came to 13 bases. The CDR3 runs 14 residues. The V gene's germline CDR1 is LNHDA and CDR2 SQIVND (reference sequence). The CDR3, as DNA: TGTGCCAGTAGTTTAAGGACAGCGGACAATGAGCAGTTCTTC. This encodes CASSLRTADNEQFF.

V and J are TRBV4-3 and TRBJ1-2, with 7 bases that match TRBD1. J gave up 6 bases and V 4 bases, and 11 bases lay outside the gene matches. This CDR3 is 15 amino acids long. Germline-derived CDR1 and CDR2 are LGHNA and YSLEER. Here the CDR3 DNA reads TGCGCCAGCAGCCGAGAGGGACAGTCGGCGGATGGCTACACCTTC. Amino acids: CASSREGQSADGYTF.

J is TRBJ2-7 and V is TRBV15; 10 nucleotides agree with TRBD2. Losses at the gene ends were 3 bases for V and 7 bases for J; bases not matched to a gene: 3. CDR1 is LNHNV and CDR2 is YYDKDF in the germline V gene (reference sequence). CDR3 length: 13 residues. The CDR3 bases are TGTGCCACCAGCAGTCAACTAGCGGGAGAGCAGTACTTC. It translates to CATSSQLAGEQYF.